This T cell receptor (beta chain) was found in a study of response to subunit inactivated influenza vaccine. Overall study findings and caveats: That few new T cells are recruited by each seasonal influenza vaccination was the authors' suggestion.

MiXCR was run by TCRdb on the RT-PCR reads, yielding one entry per CDR3 protein. The table shows approximately 490,000 distinct CDR3 sequences, with more than 7% occurring only once. This clonotype was counted at least ten times. Its target is not known. CDR1 and CDR2 (germline): DFQATT, SNEGSKA (reference sequence). CDR3 length: 15 residues. V gave up 0 bases and J gave up 2 bases, with 14 bases separating them. The receptor's source is a man aged 45 to 70 who received an inactivated influenza vaccine. The V and J genes are TRBV20-1 and TRBJ2-7; a possible D gene is TRBD2 (6 bases). Specimen: PBMCs from blood, collected around 25 months after vaccination. The DNA for the CDR3 is TGCAGTGCTAGAGATCCCCGTGGAGGGGCCTACGAGCAGTACTTC. It codes for CSARDPRGGAYEQYF.